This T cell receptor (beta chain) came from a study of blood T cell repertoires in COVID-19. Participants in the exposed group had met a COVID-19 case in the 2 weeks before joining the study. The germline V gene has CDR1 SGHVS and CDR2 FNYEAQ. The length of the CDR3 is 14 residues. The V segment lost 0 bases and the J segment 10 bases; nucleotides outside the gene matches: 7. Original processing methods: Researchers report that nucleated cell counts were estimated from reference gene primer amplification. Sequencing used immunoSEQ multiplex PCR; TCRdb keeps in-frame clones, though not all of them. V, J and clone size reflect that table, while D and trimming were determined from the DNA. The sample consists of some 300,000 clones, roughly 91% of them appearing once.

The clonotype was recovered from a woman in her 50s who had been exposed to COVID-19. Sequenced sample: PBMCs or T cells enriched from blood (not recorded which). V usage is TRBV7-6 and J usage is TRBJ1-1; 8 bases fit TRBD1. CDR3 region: CASSLAGGGQGAFF. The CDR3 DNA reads TGTGCCAGCAGCTTAGCGGGGGGAGGACAGGGAGCTTTCTTT.